The clone carrying this T cell receptor beta chain has a single count. Its antigen remains unknown. TCRdb's copy holds only in-frame clones and misses some; the assay was immunoSEQ multiplex PCR. The sample records around 2.5 million clones, approximately 94% being singletons. This sample was taken from a study of shared clonotypes between healthy human individuals. Across the study: Three CD4 naive, three CD4 memory, two CD8 naive and one CD8 memory plate were used per donor.

Study outcomes and limitations: It was the non-shared clonotypes that had lower generation probabilities than clonotypes shared by all four donors. Among donors, sharing of clonotypes was expected to be affected by sequencing depth.

V gave up 5 bases and J gave up 0 bases, with 17 bases separating them. Germline V lookup: CDR1 SGHRS, CDR2 YFSETQ. The CDR3 length is 16 residues. The chain recombines TRBV5-1 with TRBJ1-1; a weak D match, TRBD1 (5 bases). Sequencing used naive CD4+ T cells from PBMCs. Regarding subset: CD45RA+ positively selected. The origin of this receptor is a man aged 18 to 29 in good health. Some clones in this sample may be carry-over from other donors' samples. The CDR3 sequence is CASRGDPGGMNTEAFF. In DNA, the CDR3 is TGCGCCAGCAGAGGGGACCCGGGGGGAATGAACACTGAAGCTTTCTTT. The variable domain in full, with the rest retrieved from reference TRBV5-1 and TRBJ1-1, is KAGVTQTPRYLIKTRGQQVTLSCSPISGHRSVSWYQQTPGQGLQFLFEYFSETQRNKGNFPGRFSGRQFSNSRSEMNVSTLELGDSALYLCASRGDPGGMNTEAFFGQGTRLTVV.